What follows are 14 T cell receptor beta chains derived from one specimen sequenced in a study of blood T cell repertoires in COVID-19. Generated by immunoSEQ multiplex PCR, the TCRdb table keeps only in-frame clones and is missing some. Found here are 140,000 to 150,000 clones, about 87% of them singletons; the top ten hold approximately 2.5%. Sequencing used peripheral blood. The source is a human donor with COVID-19, enrolled during active disease. The donor label of this sample is uncertain.

This chain uses TRBV30 with TRBJ1-2; tentatively, D is TRBD1 (5 bases). With 1 base removed from V and 3 bases from J, the gap between germline ends came to 6 bases. The CDR3 is made up of 12 amino acids. Per germline, CDR1 GTSNPN and CDR2 SVGIG (reference sequence). The CDR3 region is CAWSDRYYGYTF. CDR3 sequence (DNA): TGTGCCTGGAGTGACAGGTACTATGGCTACACCTTC.

In this sample, this clone turned up once. This chain uses TRBV19 with TRBJ1-4; D is uncertain. Germline loops: CDR1 LNHDA, CDR2 SQIVND (reference sequence). V was clipped by 6 bases and J by 0 bases, with 8 bases between them. The CDR3 is 14 amino acids. The CDR3 bases are TGTGCCAGTAGGTGGGCTGCAACTAATGAAAAACTGTTTTTT. This encodes CASRWAATNEKLFF. The whole variable domain, filled in from reference TRBV19 and TRBJ1-4, reads DGGITQSPKYLFRKEGQNVTLSCEQNLNHDAMYWYRQDPGQGLRLIYYSQIVNDFQKGDIAEGYSVSREKKESFPLTVTSAQKNPTAFYLCASRWAATNEKLFFGSGTQLSVL.

The chain couples TRBV20-1 to TRBJ2-5; 7 nucleotides agree with TRBD2. Germline V gene data show CDR1 as DFQATT and CDR2 as SNEGSKA (reference sequence). This CDR3 has 12 residues. The junction had 6 bases not matched to a gene; V was cut back by 6 bases and J by 5 bases. The CDR3 loop reads CSASRREETQYF. CDR3 DNA sequence: TGCAGTGCCAGTCGGCGGGAGGAGACCCAGTACTTC.

The rearrangement links TRBV5-1 to TRBJ2-7, with unresolved D. V dropped 4 bases and J dropped 6 bases, with 14 bases sitting between them. There are 13 residues in the CDR3. Germline V lookup: CDR1 SGHRS, CDR2 YFSETQ. DNA for the CDR3: TGCGCCAGCAGCCCGAGTCCCCTAGTCGAGCAGTACTTC. Translating it yields CASSPSPLVEQYF. Complete variable domain (other parts from reference TRBV5-1 and TRBJ2-7): KAGVTQTPRYLIKTRGQQVTLSCSPISGHRSVSWYQQTPGQGLQFLFEYFSETQRNKGNFPGRFSGRQFSNSRSEMNVSTLELGDSALYLCASSPSPLVEQYFGPGTRLTVT.

J is TRBJ1-1 and V is TRBV29-1, with a possible D match to TRBD1 (5 bases). CDR1 is SQVTM and CDR2 is ANQGSEA in the germline V gene. V shed 4 bases and J shed 11 bases, with 17 bases lying between them. The CDR3 is made up of 12 amino acids. The CDR3 spells CSVGDIGGEAFF. The CDR3 DNA sequence: TGCAGCGTTGGTGATATTGGGGGGGAGGCTTTCTTT.

The genes are TRBV29-1 and TRBJ2-7, with TRBD1 identical over 8 bases. J gave up 4 bases and V 2 bases, and 13 bases lay outside the gene matches. Looked up from germline, CDR1 is SQVTM and CDR2 is ANQGSEA. This CDR3 contains 16 residues. As DNA, the CDR3 is TGCAGCGTTGAAACTTTGGGGACAGGCGGAGGGTACGAGCAGTACTTC. This codes for CSVETLGTGGGYEQYF.

In its sample, this clone was seen once. This chain joins TRBV7-2 and TRBJ1-5, with D perhaps TRBD1 (5 bases). Germline V gene data show CDR1 as SGHTA and CDR2 as FQGNSA. The CDR3 runs to 15 residues. The V end lost 3 bases, the J end lost 1 base, and 10 bases lay between the germline ends. This CDR3 reads CASSFGRGSNQPQHF. The CDR3 nucleotides are TGTGCCAGCAGCTTCGGGAGGGGAAGCAATCAGCCCCAGCATTTT.

V is TRBV5-1 and J is TRBJ1-1; the match to TRBD1 covers 8 bases. There are 16 residues in the CDR3. CDR1 is SGHRS, CDR2 YFSETQ, per germline. V shed 0 bases and J 4 bases; nucleotides not matched to a gene: 8. The CDR3 spells CASSLADRGMGTEAFF. The CDR3 DNA follows: TGCGCCAGCAGCTTGGCCGACAGGGGAATGGGCACTGAAGCTTTCTTT.

A single count supports this clone. This CDR3 reads CASNMEGAYSGNTIYF. The CDR3 DNA reads as TGTGCCAGCAACATGGAGGGGGCTTACTCTGGAAACACCATATATTTT. This chain joins TRBV5-6 and TRBJ1-3, with 7 nucleotides matching TRBD1. V shed 6 bases, J shed 0 bases, and the junction held 9 bases outside the gene matches. The CDR3 has 16 residues. CDR1 SGHDT and CDR2 YYEEEE come from the germline V gene.

The chain is built from TRBV6-5 and TRBJ1-1; D gene ambiguous. The V gene's germline CDR1 is MNHEY and CDR2 SVGAGI. The CDR3 spans 15 residues. Between the trimmed V and J ends, which lost 5 bases and 3 bases, there was a span of 16 bases. The CDR3, as DNA: TGTGCCAGCAGTCACAACCGGGAGGGAGACACTGAAGCTTTCTTT. Protein product: CASSHNREGDTEAFF.

The chain has TRBV4-1 and TRBJ1-1; D is undetermined. Germline V CDR1 and CDR2: MGHRA, YSYEKL. The CDR3 extends over 14 amino acids. V was shortened by 3 bases and J by 0 bases, with 8 bases between the two germline ends. CDR3 coding DNA: TGCGCCAGCAGCCACGTTACACTGAACACTGAAGCTTTCTTT. Translation gives CASSHVTLNTEAFF.

The rearrangement links TRBV5-4 to TRBJ2-5, with TRBD2 matching over 9 bases. The V gene's germline CDR1 is SGHNT and CDR2 YYREEE (reference sequence). The junction had 9 bases not matched to a gene; V was cut back by 0 bases and J by 6 bases. CDR3 size: 16 residues. The CDR3: CASSLGGSGGWKTQYF. Here the CDR3 DNA reads TGTGCCAGCAGCTTGGGTGGCAGCGGGGGGTGGAAGACCCAGTACTTC.

The chain joins TRBV13 to TRBJ2-1, with TRBD2 matching 7 bases. CDR3 size: 14 residues. CDR1 is PRHDT, CDR2 FYEKMQ, per germline (reference sequence). Trimming cost V 0 bases and J 8 bases; bases outside gene matches: 4. CDR3 loop: CASSLGRLADEQFF. CDR3 nucleotide sequence: TGTGCCAGCAGCTTAGGTCGACTAGCCGATGAGCAGTTCTTC.

This rearrangement joins TRBV20-1 to TRBJ2-7, with D possibly being TRBD1 (5 bases). This CDR3 has 11 amino acids. V lost 1 base, J lost 10 bases, and 11 bases lay in between. Per the germline V gene, CDR1 is DFQATT and CDR2 is SNEGSKA (reference sequence). CDR3 bases: TGCAGTGCTAGAGGCCTGGGGCAACAGTACTTC. Residues: CSARGLGQQYF.